This T cell receptor beta chain was sequenced for a study of human T cells and chemical hapten exposure. Study-wide context: For sensitization, 2% DPC was applied to a 2 cm by 2 cm patch of upper inner arm skin. The study patch tested 0.01% DPC on the upper back and read results at 6 days.

The J segment lost 6 bases and the V segment lost 5 bases, leaving 11 bases of the junction unmatched. Germline values: CDR1 LNHDA, CDR2 SQIVND (reference sequence). The CDR3 totals 17 residues. TCRdb ran MiXCR on the RACE reads and lists one entry per CDR3 protein. The repertoire holds roughly 45,000 distinct CDR3 sequences, with about a tenth as singletons. Broader study findings: Positively correlated with patch test score were the counts of PT1 expanded TCRs.

This clonotype was detected ten times or more. No antigen is known for it. Sample time point: patch test 1, 2 weeks after DPC sensitization. Noted treatment: therapeutic diphenylcyclopropenone sensitization with weekly scalp DPC. Total RNA extraction was carried out from unfractionated whole blood. This clonotype was sampled from a woman between 45 and 65 years old with alopecia areata. Some clones in this sample may be carry-over from other donors' samples. This rearrangement joins TRBV19 to TRBJ2-3; TRBD2 matches 13 bases. The starting material was whole blood, obtained in connection with sensitization to the hapten diphenylcyclopropenone (DPC). DNA of the CDR3: TGTGCCAGTAGTCCTCGGACTAGCGGGAGAGTAGGGGATACGCAGTATTTT. Encoded protein: CASSPRTSGRVGDTQYF.